The 18 T cell receptor beta chains below were found in one sample sequenced in a study of response to subunit inactivated influenza vaccine. Using its own MiXCR run on the RT-PCR reads, TCRdb lists one record per CDR3 protein. The repertoire holds roughly 790,000 distinct CDR3 sequences, with over 20% as singletons. The material was PBMCs from blood, obtained around 5 days after vaccination. These receptors all come from a man in his fifties who received an inactivated influenza vaccine.

The chain joins TRBV6-1 to TRBJ2-7; 11 bases align to TRBD2. Per germline, CDR1 MNHNS and CDR2 SASEGT. This CDR3 contains 14 residues. V was clipped by 7 bases and J by 0 bases; unmatched bases: 2. CDR3 sequence (DNA): TGTGCCAGCACTAGCGGGGGGAGCTCCTACGAGCAGTACTTC. The encoded protein is CASTSGGSSYEQYF.

The rearrangement links TRBV7-6 to TRBJ2-3; 8 positions agree with TRBD2. Germline loops: CDR1 SGHVS, CDR2 FNYEAQ. CDR3 length equals 16 residues. J gave up 2 bases and V 5 bases, and 9 bases lay outside the gene matches. The CDR3 nucleotides are TGTGCCAGCAGCCAGTCCGGACTAGCCTCCACAGATACGCAGTATTTT. This codes for CASSQSGLASTDTQYF.

The gene calls are TRBV11-2 and TRBJ2-3; 8 positions match TRBD2. This CDR3 region has 16 residues. J gave up 4 bases and V 2 bases, and 8 bases lay outside the gene matches. Germline values: CDR1 SGHAT, CDR2 FQNNGV. Written as DNA, the CDR3 is TGTGCCAGCAGCTTATCCAGCGGGAGAGGGTCAGATACGCAGTATTTT. Translating it yields CASSLSSGRGSDTQYF.

This clonotype showed up just a few times. V usage is TRBV7-9 and J usage is TRBJ2-1, with 9 nucleotides matching TRBD1. CDR1 is SEHNR, CDR2 FQNEAQ, per germline (reference sequence). CDR3 length equals 16 residues. V dropped 3 bases and J dropped 5; count of bases not matched to a gene: 8. The CDR3 bases are TGTGCCAGCAGCTTGGGTCGGACAGGGGTGCACAATGAGCAGTTCTTC. Residues: CASSLGRTGVHNEQFF. Together with reference TRBV7-9 and TRBJ2-1, the CDR3 gives the full variable domain: DTGVSQNPRHKITKRGQNVTFRCDPISEHNRLYWYRQTLGQGPEFLTYFQNEAQLEKSRLLSDRFSAERPKGSFSTLEIQRTEQGDSAMYLCASSLGRTGVHNEQFFGPGTRLTVL.

The table lists this clonotype with many counts. The V call is TRBV5-1, the J call TRBJ2-7; the D is unclear. The CDR3 covers 15 residues. Germline V gene data show CDR1 as SGHRS and CDR2 as YFSETQ. Trimming stripped 0 bases from V and 1 base from J, with 11 bases between. CDR3 loop: CASSLALGRSYEQYF. The CDR3 DNA reads TGCGCCAGCAGCTTGGCCCTGGGCAGGTCCTACGAGCAGTACTTC.

This clonotype occurred a few times. J is TRBJ1-3 and V is TRBV20-1, with a tentative D call TRBD1 (5 bases). Trimming stripped 6 bases from V and 2 bases from J, with 11 bases between. Germline CDR1 is DFQATT and CDR2 is SNEGSKA (reference sequence). This CDR3 has 13 amino acids. The CDR3 sequence: CSARWGPGNTIYF. The CDR3 DNA reads TGCAGTGCCAGGTGGGGCCCTGGAAACACCATATATTTT.

This clonotype was found a few times. This sequence joins TRBV5-1 and TRBJ2-3; D unresolved. V dropped 3 bases and J dropped 0 bases, with 11 bases sitting between them. Looked up from germline, CDR1 is SGHRS and CDR2 is YFSETQ. The CDR3 extends over 15 amino acids. The CDR3 coding sequence is TGCGCCAGCAGCTACGGTACACCTAGCACAGATACGCAGTATTTT. This codes for CASSYGTPSTDTQYF. Combining the CDR3 with reference TRBV5-1 and TRBJ2-3 gives the whole variable domain KAGVTQTPRYLIKTRGQQVTLSCSPISGHRSVSWYQQTPGQGLQFLFEYFSETQRNKGNFPGRFSGRQFSNSRSEMNVSTLELGDSALYLCASSYGTPSTDTQYFGPGTRLTVL.

This clonotype turned up a few times. The CDR3 region is CASSSPIGAQYF. The DNA of the CDR3 is TGTGCCAGCAGTTCGCCAATAGGGGCCCAGTACTTC. The chain couples TRBV7-8 to TRBJ2-5; D might be TRBD1 (5 bases). Germline CDR1 reads SGHVS; CDR2 reads FQNEAQ. The CDR3 loop spans 12 amino acids. V lost 6 bases to trimming and J lost 9 bases, with 14 bases between them.

V gene TRBV18 combines with J gene TRBJ2-7; perhaps TRBD2 as D (6 bases). The CDR3 length is 15 residues. Germline CDR1 and CDR2: KGHSH and LQKENI. V was clipped by 3 bases and J by 5 bases, with 17 bases between them. This CDR3 is CASSPVLGGFNEQYF. CDR3 coding DNA: TGTGCCAGCTCACCGGTTCTTGGGGGGTTCAACGAGCAGTACTTC.

This chain links TRBV3-1 with TRBJ1-6; D is uncertain. Germline-derived CDR1 and CDR2 are LGHDT and YNNKEL (reference sequence). This CDR3 has 16 residues. V lost 1 base to trimming and J lost 7 bases, with 14 bases between them. The CDR3 loop is CASSQGGGERNSPLHF. The CDR3 nucleotides are TGTGCCAGCAGCCAAGGCGGCGGGGAGAGGAATTCACCCCTCCACTTT.

V usage is TRBV7-2 and J usage is TRBJ1-5; D is undetermined. This CDR3 has 16 residues. V lost 0 bases, J lost 2 bases, and 11 bases lay in between. Germline CDR1 reads SGHTA; CDR2 reads FQGNSA. CDR3 coding DNA: TGTGCCAGCAGCTTAGCGGGATTCGGCGGCAATCAGCCCCAGCATTTT. It yields the protein CASSLAGFGGNQPQHF.

V usage is TRBV5-1 and J usage is TRBJ2-1, with TRBD2 identical over 9 bases. After removal of 4 bases from V and 5 bases from J, the junction contained 16 bases not matched to a gene. This CDR3 comprises 18 residues. CDR1 is SGHRS and CDR2 is YFSETQ in the germline V gene. For the CDR3, the DNA is TGCGCCAGCAGCGGTATAGCGGGGGACGGGCTTTTACACAATGAGCAGTTCTTC. This gives the protein CASSGIAGDGLLHNEQFF.

V gene TRBV20-1 combines with J gene TRBJ1-4; no reliable D call. Trimming pared 6 bases from V and 2 bases from J, leaving 13 bases between. This CDR3 is 14 amino acids long. Germline V gene data show CDR1 as DFQATT and CDR2 as SNEGSKA (reference sequence). Here the CDR3 DNA reads TGCAGTGCGGGCCAGAGGGTGACTAATGAAAAACTGTTTTTT. It encodes CSAGQRVTNEKLFF.

The rearrangement uses TRBV5-6 and TRBJ2-5, with 8 bases aligning to TRBD2. The trim removed 3 bases at V and 6 bases at J, leaving 13 bases unmatched. The CDR3 spans 16 residues. Per the germline V gene, CDR1 is SGHDT and CDR2 is YYEEEE. In DNA form, the CDR3 reads TGTGCCAGCAGCTGGGCCCCCGGGACTAGTGCAAAGACCCAGTACTTC. Translating it yields CASSWAPGTSAKTQYF.

CDR3 in DNA: TGTGCCAGCAGAACTCCTACTAGCGGGGGCTCTTTATCTGGGGCCAACGTCCTGACTTTC. This gives the protein CASRTPTSGGSLSGANVLTF. This sequence joins TRBV2 and TRBJ2-6; the match to TRBD2 covers 11 bases. V was clipped by 6 bases and J by 1 base; unmatched bases: 14. The CDR3 consists of 20 residues. Germline CDR1 SNHLY, CDR2 FYNNEI.

DNA of the CDR3: TGTGCCAGCAGCGACCCACGGTCGACTAGCGGGCATAATGAGCAGTTCTTC. Protein: CASSDPRSTSGHNEQFF. This sequence joins TRBV9 and TRBJ2-1, with TRBD2 identical over 10 bases. The CDR3 runs 17 residues. The germline gives CDR1 SGDLS, CDR2 YYNGEE. The ends lost 3 bases at V and 7 bases at J; junction bases unmatched: 13.

This chain uses TRBV6-1 with TRBJ1-4, with 9 bases that match TRBD1. The V gene end was trimmed by 6 bases and the J gene end by 9 bases; junction bases not matched to a gene: 11. The CDR3 contains 15 residues. The V gene's germline CDR1 is MNHNS and CDR2 SASEGT. CDR3: CASRHGQGPSQKLFF. CDR3 sequence (DNA): TGTGCCAGCAGACACGGACAGGGGCCCTCCCAAAAACTGTTTTTT.

The rearrangement joins TRBV6-1 to TRBJ2-7; 8 nucleotides match TRBD1. The ends lost 6 bases at V and 6 bases at J; junction bases unmatched: 10. Germline V lookup: CDR1 MNHNS, CDR2 SASEGT. The CDR3 is made up of 14 amino acids. The chain's CDR3 is CASRIRDRPLEQYF. DNA for the CDR3: TGTGCCAGCAGGATCCGGGACAGGCCTCTCGAGCAGTACTTC.